The clone carrying this TCR beta chain turned up a few times. This CDR3 comprises 11 residues. Trimming left V 9 bases short and J 2 bases short, with 5 bases between. Germline lookup yields CDR1 MNHEY and CDR2 SVGAGI. Study members were between 18 and 89 years old and lived in 20 to 30 US regions. Allocation to cohorts depended on clinical history reported by the participants. Resolution of symptoms, clearance, or two negative PCRs was present in recovered Cohort 3 donors. This sample was included in a study of blood T cell repertoires in COVID-19. Study in general: T cells, B-cell-depleted T cells, or PBMCs supplied cDNA or gDNA.

Sequencing was performed with immunoSEQ multiplex PCR; in TCRdb, only in-frame clones are kept and a portion is missing. Seen here are roughly 170,000 clones, approximately 87% observed once, and the top ten hold around 4.8%. This clonotype was sampled from a woman between 50 and 59 years old who had recovered from COVID-19. The sequenced sample was PBMCs or T cells enriched from blood (not recorded which). The rearrangement uses TRBV6-5 and TRBJ1-5; D uncertain. DNA of the CDR3: TGTGCCAGGGGCGGCAATCAGCCCCAGCATTTT. Translation gives CARGGNQPQHF.